The 22 T cell receptor beta chains below all came from one sample that was sequenced in a study of cytomegalovirus exposure and HLA in healthy donors. The PCR ran on 60 Vbeta and 13 Jbeta primers. Produced via immunoSEQ multiplex PCR; TCRdb's table is partial and in-frame only. Of under 200,000 clones detected, roughly 80% appear once; the ten largest clones hold under 0.4%. The specimen sequenced was PBMCs. Every receptor here comes from a boy aged 2-9 years in good health and CMV-seronegative.

The CDR3 spells CASSFRQGDEQYF. The CDR3 bases are TGTGCCAGCAGTTTTAGACAGGGCGACGAGCAGTACTTC. V usage is TRBV28 and J usage is TRBJ2-7, with 7 bases identical to TRBD1. CDR1 MDHEN and CDR2 SYDVKM come from the germline V gene. The V and J ends lost 3 bases and 5 bases, in that order; junction bases with no gene match: 4. The CDR3 is 13 residues long. The whole variable domain, remainder taken from reference TRBV28 and TRBJ2-7, is DVKVTQSSRYLVKRTGEKVFLECVQDMDHENMFWYRQDPGLGLRLIYFSYDVKMKEKGDIPEGYSVSREKKERFSLILESASTNQTSMYLCASSFRQGDEQYFGPGTRLTVT.

The rearrangement joins TRBV27 to TRBJ2-1, with TRBD2 matching 14 bases. Germline V gene sequence: CDR1 MNHEY, CDR2 SMNVEV (reference sequence). The V and J ends lost 5 bases and 10 bases, in that order; junction bases with no gene match: 10. CDR3 size: 16 residues. In DNA, the CDR3 is TGTGCCAGCAGTGCGGGACTAGCGGGGGTCGTCGGGGAGCAGTTCTTC. Protein sequence: CASSAGLAGVVGEQFF.

This clone was detected once. The CDR3 DNA is TGTGCCAGCAGTGCCCGACAGGGGTTTAGCACCGGGGAGCTGTTTTTT. The encoded protein is CASSARQGFSTGELFF. The rearrangement uses TRBV6-1 and TRBJ2-2; 8 nucleotides agree with TRBD1. Germline values: CDR1 MNHNS, CDR2 SASEGT. There are 16 residues in the CDR3. J lost 4 bases, V lost 4 bases, and 8 bases had no gene match.

The chain recombines TRBV14 with TRBJ2-2; a possible D gene is TRBD1 (5 bases). The germline V gene has CDR1 SGHDN and CDR2 FVKESK. Trimming left V 1 base short and J 2 bases short, with 8 bases between. CDR3 size: 15 residues. Here the CDR3 reads CASSQAQGNTGELFF. The DNA of the CDR3 is TGTGCCAGCAGCCAAGCTCAGGGAAACACCGGGGAGCTGTTTTTT.

The chain employs TRBV28 and TRBJ2-1; 12 nucleotides agree with TRBD2. Losses at the gene ends were 3 bases for V and 8 bases for J; bases not matched to a gene: 8. The CDR3 is made up of 16 amino acids. The germline V gene encodes CDR1 MDHEN and CDR2 SYDVKM. In DNA form, the CDR3 reads TGTGCCAGCAGTTTTCGGGGAACTAGCGGGAGGTATGAGCAGTTCTTC. The encoded protein is CASSFRGTSGRYEQFF.

The chain links TRBV5-4 to TRBJ1-1, with D possibly matching TRBD1 (5 bases). CDR1 and CDR2 (germline): SGHNT, YYREEE (reference sequence). V dropped 3 bases and J dropped 0 bases, with 9 bases sitting between them. The CDR3 length is 14 residues. Here the CDR3 DNA reads TGTGCCAGCAGCTCGACAGTCCTGAACACTGAAGCTTTCTTT. It encodes CASSSTVLNTEAFF.

The rearrangement links TRBV2 to TRBJ2-5; 7 positions agree with TRBD1. The germline V gene has CDR1 SNHLY and CDR2 FYNNEI. The CDR3 consists of 14 residues. V lost 6 bases to trimming and J lost 5 bases; unmatched junction nucleotides: 9. The CDR3 reads CASSLQGSTETQYF. CDR3 coding DNA: TGTGCCAGCAGCCTACAGGGGAGTACGGAGACCCAGTACTTC.

The gene calls are TRBV2 and TRBJ2-2; TRBD2 matches at 13 bases. J lost 3 bases, V lost 6 bases, and 4 bases had no gene match. From germline, CDR1 is SNHLY and CDR2 FYNNEI. The CDR3 loop spans 16 amino acids. The CDR3 nucleotides read TGTGCCAGCAGCGCAGGACTAGCGGGGGACACCGGGGAGCTGTTTTTT. Translation: CASSAGLAGDTGELFF.

This rearrangement joins TRBV6-1 to TRBJ1-2; 8 positions agree with TRBD1. CDR1 is MNHNS and CDR2 is SASEGT in the germline V gene. There are 15 residues in the CDR3. The V gene end was trimmed by 2 bases and the J gene end by 3 bases; junction bases not matched to a gene: 5. The CDR3 DNA sequence: TGTGCCAGCAGTGAATCCGGGACAGGCTACTATGGCTACACCTTC. Protein product: CASSESGTGYYGYTF.

CDR3 nucleotide sequence: TGTGCCAGCAGCTCGACAGGGACTGACAATCAGCCCCAGCATTTT. Protein product: CASSSTGTDNQPQHF. This sequence joins TRBV11-2 and TRBJ1-5; TRBD1 agrees at 7 bases. The junction had 6 bases not matched to a gene; V was cut back by 4 bases and J by 3 bases. Germline V lookup: CDR1 SGHAT, CDR2 FQNNGV. This CDR3 contains 15 residues. Combining the CDR3 with reference TRBV11-2 and TRBJ1-5 gives the whole variable domain EAGVAQSPRYKIIEKRQSVAFWCNPISGHATLYWYQQILGQGPKLLIQFQNNGVVDDSQLPKDRFSAERLKGVDSTLKIQPAKLEDSAVYLCASSSTGTDNQPQHFGDGTRLSIL.

This clone was counted a single time. The gene calls are TRBV6-6 and TRBJ2-5; D perhaps matches TRBD1 (5 bases). The CDR3 loop spans 14 amino acids. Germline values: CDR1 MNHNY, CDR2 SVGAGI (reference sequence). Between the trimmed V and J ends, which lost 2 bases and 2 bases, there was a span of 9 bases. Here the CDR3 reads CASSYRTTQETQYF. The CDR3 nucleotides read TGTGCCAGCAGTTACCGGACAACACAAGAGACCCAGTACTTC.

Only one count was recorded for this clone. J is TRBJ2-3 and V is TRBV5-1; 10 bases match TRBD2. V lost 2 bases to trimming and J lost 4 bases; unmatched junction nucleotides: 4. From germline, CDR1 is SGHRS and CDR2 YFSETQ. The CDR3 contains 15 residues. The chain's CDR3 is CASSLAGGEADTQYF. CDR3 nucleotide sequence: TGCGCCAGCAGCTTAGCGGGAGGGGAAGCAGATACGCAGTATTTT.

The J gene is TRBJ2-1, the V gene TRBV19; TRBD2 might be the D (5 bases). The CDR3 contains 15 residues. Germline-derived CDR1 and CDR2 are LNHDA and SQIVND (reference sequence). The germline V and J ends were trimmed by 3 bases and 5 bases, with 14 bases remaining between them. As DNA, the CDR3 is TGTGCCAGTAGTATGGTGGGAGTCATACACAATGAGCAGTTCTTC. It translates to CASSMVGVIHNEQFF.

The chain recombines TRBV7-8 with TRBJ2-7; no reliable D call. This CDR3 comprises 14 residues. Germline V CDR1 and CDR2: SGHVS, FQNEAQ. The V end was cut by 5 bases, the J end by 2 bases, with 13 bases between. CDR3 coding DNA: TGTGCCAGCAGCCTCAGGCATGTTACCTACGAGCAGTACTTC. This encodes CASSLRHVTYEQYF.

This clone appeared a few times. The chain employs TRBV11-2 and TRBJ1-2; 7 bases agree with TRBD1. There are 14 residues in the CDR3. Trimming removed 5 bases from V and 4 bases from J; junction bases left unmatched: 7. Germline V gene sequence: CDR1 SGHAT, CDR2 FQNNGV. CDR3 sequence (DNA): TGTGCCAGCAGCGCCCTGACAGGGCCCTATGGCTACACCTTC. Its protein product is CASSALTGPYGYTF.

This chain links TRBV28 with TRBJ2-4; 9 positions agree with TRBD1. Germline CDR1 reads MDHEN; CDR2 reads SYDVKM. The CDR3 covers 16 residues. J gave up 2 bases and V 6 bases, and 8 bases lay outside the gene matches. The chain's CDR3 is CASRDWTGDTKNIQYF. CDR3 sequence (DNA): TGTGCCAGCAGGGACTGGACAGGGGACACCAAAAACATTCAGTACTTC.

The chain uses TRBV30 and TRBJ2-5; possible D gene TRBD2, 6 bases. V was trimmed by 0 bases and J by 5 bases, leaving 22 bases between them. CDR3 length: 17 residues. CDR1 is GTSNPN, CDR2 SVGIG, per germline (reference sequence). CDR3: CAWSVALGDLRSETQYF. In DNA form, the CDR3 reads TGTGCCTGGAGTGTCGCCCTCGGGGACTTAAGGTCGGAGACCCAGTACTTC.

This clone was detected only once. The chain links TRBV27 to TRBJ2-2; 8 positions agree with TRBD2. J lost 4 bases, V lost 11 bases, and 9 bases had no gene match. The CDR3 totals 14 residues. The germline CDR1 and CDR2 sequences are MNHEY and SMNVEV (reference sequence). The CDR3 reads CAVGGEVSTGELFF. The CDR3 nucleotides are TGTGCCGTCGGGGGGGAAGTCAGCACCGGGGAGCTGTTTTTT.

This chain uses TRBV4-1 with TRBJ2-5; 8 bases line up with TRBD1. Germline lookup yields CDR1 MGHRA and CDR2 YSYEKL. The CDR3 is 15 amino acids. Trimming cost V 6 bases and J 0 bases; bases outside gene matches: 6. CDR3 loop: CASSWQGAYQETQYF. CDR3 in DNA: TGCGCCAGCAGTTGGCAGGGGGCTTACCAAGAGACCCAGTACTTC.

J is TRBJ1-1 and V is TRBV2; 9 bases are shared with TRBD1. The CDR3 loop spans 13 amino acids. V was pared by 5 bases and J by 6 bases, with 4 bases of the junction left unmatched. The V gene's germline CDR1 is SNHLY and CDR2 FYNNEI. The CDR3 loop reads CASSSDRGAEAFF. The DNA for the CDR3 is TGTGCCAGCAGTAGTGACAGGGGGGCTGAAGCTTTCTTT.

The CDR3 DNA follows: TGTGCCAGCTCACCCAGGGAAAGGGGGAGCTCTGGAAACACCATATATTTT. Its protein product is CASSPRERGSSGNTIYF. The chain uses TRBV18 and TRBJ1-3; D is possibly TRBD1 (6 bases). This CDR3 spans 17 amino acids. Trimming left V 3 bases short and J 0 bases short, with 15 bases between. Looked up from germline, CDR1 is KGHSH and CDR2 is LQKENI.

This chain joins TRBV7-9 and TRBJ2-6; D unresolved. CDR3 length: 15 residues. CDR1 is SEHNR, CDR2 FQNEAQ, per germline (reference sequence). With 3 bases removed from V and 1 base from J, the gap between germline ends came to 7 bases. In nucleotides, the CDR3 is TGTGCCAGCAGCTTCTCTTATTCTGGGGCCAACGTCCTGACTTTC. Residues: CASSFSYSGANVLTF.